This T cell receptor (beta chain) was sequenced for a study of metastatic and nonmetastatic thyroid tumors. Looking at the study overall: Repertoires from malignant and benign thyroid patients were compared across blood and tumor or nodule tissue.

Treatment of any kind had been given to no patient before thyroid surgery. V gave up 0 bases and J gave up 5 bases, with 11 bases separating them. Per germline, CDR1 SGHRS and CDR2 YFSETQ. The CDR3 has 15 residues. This clone was counted at least ten times. Original data processing: A distant-metastasis classifier for papillary thyroid cancer was built using CDR3 differences across clinicopathological groups. TCRdb reanalyzed the PCR reads with MiXCR. TCRdb's processing, not the study's, gives the V and J calls here. The table lists tens of thousands of clones, roughly a fifth of them singletons. The TCR sequence derives from a female donor with papillary thyroid cancer or a benign thyroid nodule (not recorded which). Some clones in this sample may be carry-over from other donors' samples. The chain combines TRBV5-1 with TRBJ2-2, with no clear D. The sample consisted of blood. The CDR3 reads CASSLVRAGTGELFF. CDR3 nucleotides: TGCGCCAGCAGCTTGGTCCGGGCTGGAACCGGGGAGCTGTTTTTT.